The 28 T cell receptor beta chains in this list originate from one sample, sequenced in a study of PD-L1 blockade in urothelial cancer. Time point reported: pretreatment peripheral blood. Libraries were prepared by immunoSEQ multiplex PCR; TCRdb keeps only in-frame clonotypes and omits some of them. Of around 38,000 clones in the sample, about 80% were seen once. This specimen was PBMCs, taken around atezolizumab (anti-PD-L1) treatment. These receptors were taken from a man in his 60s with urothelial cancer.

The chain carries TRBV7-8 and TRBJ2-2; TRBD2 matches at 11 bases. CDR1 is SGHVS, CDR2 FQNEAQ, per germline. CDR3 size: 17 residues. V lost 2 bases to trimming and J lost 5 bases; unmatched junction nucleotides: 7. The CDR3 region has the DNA TGTGCCAGCAGCTTAACTAGCGGGAGCGTTGTTACCGGGGAGCTGTTTTTT. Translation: CASSLTSGSVVTGELFF.

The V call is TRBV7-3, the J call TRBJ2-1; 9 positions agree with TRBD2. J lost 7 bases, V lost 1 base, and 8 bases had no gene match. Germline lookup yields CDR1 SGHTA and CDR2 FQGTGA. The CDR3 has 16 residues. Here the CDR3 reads CASSLRASGIGNEQFF. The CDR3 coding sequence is TGTGCCAGCAGCTTAAGGGCTAGCGGGATAGGTAATGAGCAGTTCTTC.

The CDR3 sequence is CASSQAGFTDTQYF. In DNA, the CDR3 is TGTGCCAGCAGCCAGGCAGGGTTCACAGATACGCAGTATTTT. The chain combines TRBV14 with TRBJ2-3; TRBD1 might be the D (5 bases). The CDR3 runs 14 residues. Germline V gene lookup returns CDR1 SGHDN and CDR2 FVKESK. Deletions cut 3 bases from V and 2 bases from J, with 9 bases between.

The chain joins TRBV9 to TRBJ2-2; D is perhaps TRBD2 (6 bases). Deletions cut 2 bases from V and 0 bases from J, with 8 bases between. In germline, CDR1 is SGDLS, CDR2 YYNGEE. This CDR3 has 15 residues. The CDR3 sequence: CASSVGGSNTGELFF. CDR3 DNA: TGTGCCAGCAGCGTCGGGGGTTCGAACACCGGGGAGCTGTTTTTT.

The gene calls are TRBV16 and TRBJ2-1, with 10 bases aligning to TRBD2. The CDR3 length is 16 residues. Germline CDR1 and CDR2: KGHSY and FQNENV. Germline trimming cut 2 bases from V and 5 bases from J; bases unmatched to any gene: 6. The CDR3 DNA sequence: TGTGCCAGCAGCCAAAAGGGACTAGCGATGAACAATGAGCAGTTCTTC. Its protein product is CASSQKGLAMNNEQFF. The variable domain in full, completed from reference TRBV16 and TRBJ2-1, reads GEEVAQTPKHLVRGEGQKAKLYCAPIKGHSYVFWYQQVLKNEFKFLISFQNENVFDETGMPKERFSAKCLPNSPCSLEIQATKLEDSAVYFCASSQKGLAMNNEQFFGPGTRLTVL.

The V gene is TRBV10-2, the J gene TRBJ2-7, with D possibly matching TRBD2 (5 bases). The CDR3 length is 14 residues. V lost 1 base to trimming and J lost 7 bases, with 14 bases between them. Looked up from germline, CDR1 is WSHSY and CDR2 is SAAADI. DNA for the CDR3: TGCGCCAGCAGTGAGTACTCCCCACCGGGGGAGCAGTACTTC. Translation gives CASSEYSPPGEQYF.

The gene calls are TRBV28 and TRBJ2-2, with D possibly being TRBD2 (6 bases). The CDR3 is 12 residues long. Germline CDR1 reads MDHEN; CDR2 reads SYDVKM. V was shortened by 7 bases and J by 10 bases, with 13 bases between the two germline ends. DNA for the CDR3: TGTGCCAGCACCTCGGGGGTTTCGGAGCTGTTTTTT. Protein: CASTSGVSELFF.

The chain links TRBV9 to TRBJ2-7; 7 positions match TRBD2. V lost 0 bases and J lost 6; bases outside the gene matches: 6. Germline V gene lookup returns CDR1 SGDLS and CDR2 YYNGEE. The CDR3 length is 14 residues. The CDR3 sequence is CASSVELSGGEQYF. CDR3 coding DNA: TGTGCCAGCAGCGTAGAATTATCGGGAGGCGAGCAGTACTTC.

The chain's CDR3 is CASSGTVHSYEQYF. As DNA, the CDR3 is TGTGCCAGTAGTGGGACAGTCCATTCCTACGAGCAGTACTTC. The genes are TRBV19 and TRBJ2-7, with 7 bases identical to TRBD1. This CDR3 region has 14 residues. CDR1 and CDR2 from the germline V gene are LNHDA and SQIVND (reference sequence). With 5 bases clipped from V and 1 base from J, the junction kept 5 bases outside the gene matches.

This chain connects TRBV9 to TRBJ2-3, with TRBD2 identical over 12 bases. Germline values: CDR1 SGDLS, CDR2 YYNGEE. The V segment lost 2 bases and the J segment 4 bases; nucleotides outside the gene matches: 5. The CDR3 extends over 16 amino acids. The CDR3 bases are TGTGCCAGCAGCGTTCTGACTAGCGGGAGCGCAGATACGCAGTATTTT. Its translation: CASSVLTSGSADTQYF.

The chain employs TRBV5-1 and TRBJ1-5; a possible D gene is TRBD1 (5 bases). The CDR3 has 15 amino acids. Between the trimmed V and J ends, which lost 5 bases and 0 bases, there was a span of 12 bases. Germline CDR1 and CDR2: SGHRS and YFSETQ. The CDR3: CASRIDSYSNQPQHF. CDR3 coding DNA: TGCGCCAGCAGGATCGACAGCTATAGCAATCAGCCCCAGCATTTT.

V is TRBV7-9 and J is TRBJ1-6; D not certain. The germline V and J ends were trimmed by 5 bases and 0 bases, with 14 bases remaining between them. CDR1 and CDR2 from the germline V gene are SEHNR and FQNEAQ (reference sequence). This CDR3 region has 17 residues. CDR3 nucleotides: TGTGCCAGCAGCCGGACCGGCGGAGGCTCCTATAATTCACCCCTCCACTTT. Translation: CASSRTGGGSYNSPLHF.

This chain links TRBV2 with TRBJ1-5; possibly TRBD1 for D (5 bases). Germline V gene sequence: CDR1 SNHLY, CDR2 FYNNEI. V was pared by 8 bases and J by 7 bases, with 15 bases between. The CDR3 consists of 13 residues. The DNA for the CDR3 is TGTGCCAGCTACCAAGGACAAGAGCAGCCCCAGCATTTT. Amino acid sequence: CASYQGQEQPQHF.

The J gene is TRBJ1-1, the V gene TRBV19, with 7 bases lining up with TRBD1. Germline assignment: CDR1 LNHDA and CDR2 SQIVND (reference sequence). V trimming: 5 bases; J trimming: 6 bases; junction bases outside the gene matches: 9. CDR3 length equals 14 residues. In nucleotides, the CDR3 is TGTGCCAGTAGTTTAAAACAGGGGTGGGCTGAAGCTTTCTTT. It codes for CASSLKQGWAEAFF.

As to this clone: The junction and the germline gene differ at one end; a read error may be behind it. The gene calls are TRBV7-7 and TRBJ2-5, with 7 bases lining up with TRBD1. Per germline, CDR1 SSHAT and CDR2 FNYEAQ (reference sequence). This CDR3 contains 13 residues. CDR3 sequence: CASSSGQQETQYF. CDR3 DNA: TGTGCTAGCAGCTCGGGACAGCAAGAGACCCAGTACTTC.

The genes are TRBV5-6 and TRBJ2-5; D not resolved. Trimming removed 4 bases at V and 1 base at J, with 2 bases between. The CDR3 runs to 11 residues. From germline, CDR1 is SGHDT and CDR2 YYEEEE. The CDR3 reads CASSLQETQYF. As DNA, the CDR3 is TGTGCCAGCAGCCTCCAAGAGACCCAGTACTTC. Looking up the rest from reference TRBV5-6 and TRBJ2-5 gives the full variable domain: DAGVTQSPTHLIKTRGQQVTLRCSPKSGHDTVSWYQQALGQGPQFIFQYYEEEERQRGNFPDRFSGHQFPNYSSELNVNALLLGDSALYLCASSLQETQYFGPGTRLLVL.

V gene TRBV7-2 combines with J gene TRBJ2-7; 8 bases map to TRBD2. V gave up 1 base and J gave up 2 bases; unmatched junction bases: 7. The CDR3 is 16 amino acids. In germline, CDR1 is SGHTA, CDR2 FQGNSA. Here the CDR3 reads CASSLEREPPPYEQYF. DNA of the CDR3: TGTGCCAGCAGCTTAGAGCGGGAGCCCCCCCCCTACGAGCAGTACTTC.

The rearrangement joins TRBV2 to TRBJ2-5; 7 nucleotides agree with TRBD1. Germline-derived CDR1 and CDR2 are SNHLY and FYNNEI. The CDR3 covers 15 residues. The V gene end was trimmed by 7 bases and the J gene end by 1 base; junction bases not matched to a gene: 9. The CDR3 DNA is TGTGCCAGCATCCTTTGGGCAGGGGGCCAAGAGACCCAGTACTTC. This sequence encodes CASILWAGGQETQYF.

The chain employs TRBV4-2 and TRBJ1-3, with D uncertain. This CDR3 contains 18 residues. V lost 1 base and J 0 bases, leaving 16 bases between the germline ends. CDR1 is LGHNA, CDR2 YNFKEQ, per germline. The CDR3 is CASSQGPSILNSGNTIYF. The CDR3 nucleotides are TGTGCCAGCAGCCAAGGCCCGTCTATACTAAACTCTGGAAACACCATATATTTT.

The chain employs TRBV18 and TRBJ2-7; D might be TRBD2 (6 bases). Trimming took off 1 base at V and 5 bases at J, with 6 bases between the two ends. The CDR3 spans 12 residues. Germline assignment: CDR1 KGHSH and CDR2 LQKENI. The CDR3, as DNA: TGTGCCAGCTCACCACGGGGGGACGAGCAGTACTTC. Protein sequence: CASSPRGDEQYF.

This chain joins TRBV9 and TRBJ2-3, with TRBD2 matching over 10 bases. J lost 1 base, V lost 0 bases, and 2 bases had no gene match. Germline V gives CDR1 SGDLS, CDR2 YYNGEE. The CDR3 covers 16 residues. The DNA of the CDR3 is TGTGCCAGCAGCGTAGAAGGGACTAGCGGCACAGATACGCAGTATTTT. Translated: CASSVEGTSGTDTQYF.

In DNA, the CDR3 is TGTGCCAGCAGCCAAGTTCCCCCCCCCACCGGGACAGGGTACCCCCAGCATTTT. Amino acid sequence: CASSQVPPPTGTGYPQHF. The chain recombines TRBV4-2 with TRBJ1-5; TRBD1 matches 9 bases. The CDR3 contains 18 residues. In germline, CDR1 is LGHNA, CDR2 YNFKEQ. V was clipped by 1 base and J by 10 bases; unmatched bases: 17.

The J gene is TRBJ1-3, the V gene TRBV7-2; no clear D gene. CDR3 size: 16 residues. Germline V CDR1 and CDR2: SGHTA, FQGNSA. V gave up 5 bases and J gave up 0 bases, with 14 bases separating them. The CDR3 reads CASSPTGSSSGNTIYF. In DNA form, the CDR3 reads TGTGCCAGCAGCCCCACCGGGTCCTCCTCTGGAAACACCATATATTTT.

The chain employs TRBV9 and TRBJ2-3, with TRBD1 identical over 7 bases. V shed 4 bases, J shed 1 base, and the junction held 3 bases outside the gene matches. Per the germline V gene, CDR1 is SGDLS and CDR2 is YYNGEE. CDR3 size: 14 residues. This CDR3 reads CASSKGQGTDTQYF. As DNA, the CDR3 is TGTGCCAGCAGCAAAGGACAGGGCACAGATACGCAGTATTTT.

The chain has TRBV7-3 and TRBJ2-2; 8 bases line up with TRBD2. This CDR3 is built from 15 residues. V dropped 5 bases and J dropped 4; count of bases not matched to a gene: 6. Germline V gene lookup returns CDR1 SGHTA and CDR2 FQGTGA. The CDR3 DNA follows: TGTGCCAGCAGCCTCGGGAGGGCGACCACCGGGGAGCTGTTTTTT. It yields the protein CASSLGRATTGELFF.

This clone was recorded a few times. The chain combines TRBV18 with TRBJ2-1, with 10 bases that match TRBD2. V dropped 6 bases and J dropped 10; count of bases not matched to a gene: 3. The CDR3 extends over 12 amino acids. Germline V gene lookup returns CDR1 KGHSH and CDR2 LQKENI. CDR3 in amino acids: CASSPAGGEQFF. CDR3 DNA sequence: TGTGCCAGCTCGCCAGCGGGAGGGGAGCAGTTCTTC.

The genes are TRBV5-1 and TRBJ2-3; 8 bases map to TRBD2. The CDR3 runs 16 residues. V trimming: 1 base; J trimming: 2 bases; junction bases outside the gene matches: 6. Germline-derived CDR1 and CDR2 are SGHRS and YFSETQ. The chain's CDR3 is CASSLTSGPDTDTQYF. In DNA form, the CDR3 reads TGCGCCAGCAGCTTGACTAGCGGACCCGACACAGATACGCAGTATTTT. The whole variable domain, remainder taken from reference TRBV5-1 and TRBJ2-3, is KAGVTQTPRYLIKTRGQQVTLSCSPISGHRSVSWYQQTPGQGLQFLFEYFSETQRNKGNFPGRFSGRQFSNSRSEMNVSTLELGDSALYLCASSLTSGPDTDTQYFGPGTRLTVL.

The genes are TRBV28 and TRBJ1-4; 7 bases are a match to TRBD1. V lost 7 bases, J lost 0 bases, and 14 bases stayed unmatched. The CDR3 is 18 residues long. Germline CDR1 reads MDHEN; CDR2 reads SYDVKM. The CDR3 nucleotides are TGTGCCAGCACGCTTGCGGACAGGATATTTGCAACTAATGAAAAACTGTTTTTT. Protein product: CASTLADRIFATNEKLFF.